This note documents a single TCR beta chain sequence. Its antigen specificity is not known. No clone much larger than this one lies a single base away; base qualities are absent. The library was prepared using the immunoSEQ multiplex PCR assay. For the multiplex PCR, a mixture combining 60 forward primers for TCR Vbeta segments and 13 reverse primers for TCR Jbeta segments was used. A multiplex PCR assay on genomic DNA amplified the CDR3 region of rearranged TCR beta genes. Amplified TCR beta libraries were sequenced as 87-base-pair reads on the Illumina HiSeq System. In the original analysis: A later analysis counted about 80 million unique TCR beta chains across the 550 to 750 repertoires, and around 9.9 million of these chains were shared by at least two donors. A nearest-neighbor algorithm error-corrected the raw reads and collapsed the reads into unique sequences, merging closely related sequences to remove PCR and sequencing errors. CDR3 sequences were aligned to IMGT reference sequences to assign V, D and J gene segments. For a sequence to be retained, a match of at least six nucleotides to both a V gene segment and a J gene segment was required. A rearrangement was called productive if the CDR3 had no stop codons and remained in frame with V and J, and every other rearrangement was called non-productive. Following IMGT convention, CDR3 was defined as the stretch from the second conserved V-encoded cysteine up to the conserved J-encoded phenylalanine. The earlier analysis of about 640 of the donors excluded any sequence lacking an unambiguous match to a single V gene segment. An earlier analysis of 500 to 600 of the donors classified V segments as functional when productive rearrangements were above 56.7% and as segregating when the standard deviation between donors was above 5%. A statistical classification framework was built to diagnose cytomegalovirus status from the catalog of TCR beta chain sequences. A later analysis assigned V and J genes by comparing TCR nucleotide sequences with IMGT/GENE-DB human TR gene sequences. A later analysis assigned CDR3 sequences and most-parsimonious VDJ recombination scenarios with the TCRdist pipeline. In a later analysis, each TCR beta chain was defined by its CDR3 amino acid sequence together with its V-gene family, and reads without a unique V-gene family were excluded. As a way to deal with suspected cross-contamination and a sequencing artifact, a later analysis dropped roughly 620 nucleotide sequences that were highly shared and had low generation probability. In a later analysis, a clonal expansion index for each public chain was calculated from normalized within-repertoire ranks of inferred template counts. In a later analysis, generation probabilities were computed using a VDJ recombination model fitted to out-of-frame rearrangements, and the results were checked against IGoR. Hypergeometric tests were used in a later analysis to score TCR-TCR, TCR-HLA and TCR-CMV co-occurrence, with a repertoire-size bias correction applied to the TCR pairs. False discovery rates were estimated in a later analysis by permuting HLA or CMV assignments 20 times. In a later analysis, co-occurring TCRs were grouped using DBSCAN, with TCRdist sequence similarity added in when clustering inside HLA-allele-positive subsets. Repertoires with fewer than 30,000 or more than 120,000 public chains were left out of co-occurrence clustering, as were about five repertoires with anomalous nucleotide sharing. This is the immuneACCESS table as TCRdb keeps it, with only in-frame sequences that have V and J called. A part of the clones is gone; compared with another copy, unresolved V genes explain less than half, and the rest is unexplained. V, J and clone size were drawn from that table, and D and trimming were deduced from the DNA. The sample records about 170,000 clones, around 84% of which are singletons. The ten largest make up more than 2% of the sample.

This specimen belongs to a study of cytomegalovirus exposure and HLA in healthy donors (TCRdb year 2017). At the level of the whole study: An earlier analysis of several hundred of the donors reported 276 Gb of sequence data and around 120 million unique TCR beta sequences obtained from some 170 million T cells. An early release that covered approximately 600 HLA-typed donors contained approximately 300 gigabases of sequencing data and 70 million to 100 million unique TCR sequences. To predict cytomegalovirus infection status, the study brought together high-throughput TCR immunosequencing, statistical association of individual TCRs with disease status, and machine learning. The aim of the study was to test whether cataloging public T cell receptors could identify signatures of past pathogen exposure. Typing coverage differed by locus: A, B, C, DRB1 and DQB1 were typed in roughly 620-630 donors, DQA1 in about 560, DPA1 in over 600, and DPB1 in around 440. HLA typing included class I and class II loci at four-digit resolution. Rather than drawing on any new phenotypic data, the later analysis identified candidate immune exposures from TCR beta sequences and the way those sequences occurred across donors. Genome-wide SNP genotypes for about 55% of the roughly 670 donors were used in a later genetic analysis, which treated that subset as a discovery cohort. An earlier analysis of approximately 640 of the donors applied high-throughput TCR beta sequencing to assess whether each TCR beta V gene segment acted as functional or pseudogenic. Donor age, sex, ethnicity and CMV serostatus were compiled together with the repertoire data. Using immunosequencing, the study profiled T cell repertoires from about 610 subjects and related those repertoires to cytomegalovirus serostatus. Roughly 5 DR-DQ haplotypes were treated as single units for association and clustering because of strong linkage in the cohort. Along with the roughly 710-subject first cohort, a separate validation cohort of 120 different subjects was used. Among the roughly 390 genotyped donors, about 85% belonged to the genetic ancestry cluster associated with self-reported Caucasian donors. Every discovery cohort repertoire had been produced on one sequencing platform. A later analysis re-examined previously published TCR beta repertoires from 600 to 700 donors and added high-resolution HLA genotyping to investigate patterns of TCR occurrence. On average, around 240,000 unique TCR beta nucleotide sequences were sequenced per donor among more than 350 genotyped donors of the cohort, with roughly 18% of those sequences being non-productive. Results and caveats for the whole study, not just this receptor: Sequencing depth was assumed to be roughly uniform across donors in the presence/absence analyses, though that assumption may not hold. Several of the top co-occurrence clusters appeared to be linked to parvovirus B19, influenza, CMV and Epstein-Barr virus, according to a later analysis. A later analysis found that TCR association rates varied across HLA loci, with DRB1 alleles showing the most associated TCRs and HLA-C alleles the fewest. In both the original and validation cohorts, the classifier was reported to diagnose cytomegalovirus status with high specificity and sensitivity. A few of the identified cytomegalovirus-associated TCR beta chains were confirmed in vitro to be specific for cytomegalovirus antigens. Strong co-occurrence of HLA alleles, especially DR and DQ, made assigning TCR associations to individual alleles difficult. At a false discovery rate of 0.05, a later analysis linked around 17,000 TCR beta sequences to specific HLA alleles. HLA typing was unavailable for some donors at each locus, so association tests used only the typed subset. While some public TCRs were present in many individuals, most TCR sequences turned up only very rarely across donors. CMV serostatus was the only immune exposure information available for the cohort. The cohort was sequenced for TCR beta chains only, and without alpha or paired-chain data the features that could be detected were limited. Linkage disequilibrium might explain the correlated functional status among segregating V segments, but an unknown experimental factor could not be ruled out. In the study, 164 TCR beta chains were listed as associated with cytomegalovirus. A further reported finding was that TCR beta sequences accurately predicted the HLA-A and HLA-B alleles for most subjects in the first cohort. The 87-base-pair reads could not distinguish some IMGT-functional V segments, including TRBV6-2 and TRBV6-3, so those segments were excluded. Most CMV-associated TCR beta chains appeared to be HLA-restricted in a later analysis, and the HLA associations seemed to be driven largely by CMV exposure. An association between a missense DCLRE1C variant and V-gene and J-gene trimming of TCR beta chains was found in a later genetic analysis and replicated in an independent cohort. In a later genetic analysis, fewer N-insertions in productive TCRs were reported among donors in an Asian-associated ancestry cluster than the roughly 700-donor mean. A cluster of highly shared sequence variants was judged likely to represent a technical artifact of the sequencing pipeline. Because counts were too low, seventeen rarely observed V segments, including chromosome 9 orphons, were left out of the earlier analysis of several hundred of the donors. Compared with equally common non-associated chains, HLA-associated TCR beta chains in a later analysis were more clonally expanded and had lower generation probabilities. According to the authors, the approach could potentially be generalized to other disease states and immunological phenotypes. In an earlier analysis of roughly 500 of the donors, most TCR beta V segments appeared in productive rearrangements about 90% or about 30% of the time, broadly matching IMGT annotations.

The cohort consisted of fewer than 700 healthy bone marrow donors. At the time of sampling, every cohort member was nominally healthy, though immune exposures that went unrecorded were likely present. The donor tested CMV seropositive and was one of the 289 seropositive cohort members. A peripheral blood sample was provided by each donor, and peripheral blood mononuclear cells were used for TCR beta sequencing. Genomic DNA was extracted from the blood cell samples with the Qiagen DNeasy Blood Extraction Kit. The germline V gene sets CDR1 to SGHTA and CDR2 to FQGNSA. The CDR3 sequence holds 12 residues, the cysteine and phenylalanine included. Only the CDR3 DNA stays, 36 bases, in frame from base 1. Trimming takes 5 bases from V and 3 bases from J, and the germline ends sit 6 bases apart.

This chain joins TRBV7-2 to TRBJ2-3, with the D gene uncertain. The sequence derives from a man aged 18 to 35 in good health and CMV-seropositive. Material for sequencing was PBMCs. The CDR3 is CASSQNTDTQYF. DNA sequence: TGTGCCAGCAGCCAAAATACAGATACGCAGTATTTT.